The rows below give T cell receptor beta chains drawn from one sample of a study of cytomegalovirus exposure and HLA in healthy donors. Using immunoSEQ multiplex PCR, the repertoire was profiled, and TCRdb retains in-frame clones only, with some absent. The sample table sets out just over 50,000 clones. Sequences were obtained from PBMCs. The receptors shown here come from a woman aged 60-75 years in good health and CMV-seropositive. CDR3s include the opening cysteine and the closing phenylalanine or tryptophan. Each record gives: V gene, CDR3 protein.

V: TRBV7-9; CDR3: CASSFAGDIQYF
V: TRBV2; CDR3: CASRGQASNEKLFF
V: TRBV18; CDR3: CASSPPAPNTEAFF
V: TRBV6-5; CDR3: CASSTQGSGNTIYF
V: TRBV7-9; CDR3: CASSLGTQAYEQYF
V: TRBV15; CDR3: CATSRDAYLGSPLHF
V: TRBV4-2; CDR3: CASSQLSGVNEQFF
V: TRBV5-1; CDR3: CASSFQGRAYEQYF
V: TRBV5-1; CDR3: CASSLGDSAYEQYF
V: TRBV6-5; CDR3: CASSLRGPSAEIQYF
V: TRBV5-1; CDR3: CASSPGTGRQETQYF
V: TRBV4-1; CDR3: CASSQFTLEGREETQYF
V: TRBV20-1; CDR3: CSARGGGEAFF
V: TRBV27; CDR3: CASSSRGQGTDTQYF
V: TRBV28; CDR3: CASSRTGYEQYF
V: TRBV6-5; CDR3: CASSRTGGGSDTQYF
V: TRBV18; CDR3: CASSRPGYGYTF
V: TRBV11-2; CDR3: CASSRGRDTEAFF
V: TRBV4-1; CDR3: CASSQEMAGQQFF
V: TRBV5-4; CDR3: CASRLGQDTGELFF
V: TRBV2; CDR3: CASSEARGVGETQYF
V: TRBV25-1; CDR3: CASSEGRGGYTF
V: TRBV15; CDR3: CATSRPGGAYEQYF
V: TRBV6-5; CDR3: CAAAVGGYNSPLHF
V: TRBV2; CDR3: CASRTGSGVNQPQHF
V: TRBV14; CDR3: CASSQDGYWDTEAFF
V: TRBV5-1; CDR3: CASSLQGAQGEQYF
V: TRBV11-3; CDR3: CASSSGGALTTFQETQYF
V: TRBV18; CDR3: CASSLRTGGNEKLFF
V: TRBV5-1; CDR3: CASSWTANTEAFF